The 10 T cell receptor beta chains in this list originate from one sample, sequenced in a study of T cell responses to AZD1222 COVID-19 vaccine. Sequenced by immunoSEQ multiplex PCR; TCRdb stores in-frame clones only, minus some. This table holds about 150,000 clones, roughly 88% found once. The specimen comprised peripheral blood, sampled 28 days after the second AZD1222 dose. Receptor source: an adult who received the AZD1222 COVID-19 vaccine.

The chain employs TRBV18 and TRBJ2-7, with 11 bases lining up with TRBD1. Germline-derived CDR1 and CDR2 are KGHSH and LQKENI. With 2 bases clipped from V and 3 bases from J, the junction kept 0 bases outside the gene matches. This CDR3 region has 14 residues. The CDR3 loop is CASSPGTGGYEQYF. The CDR3 bases are TGTGCCAGCTCACCAGGGACAGGGGGCTACGAGCAGTACTTC.

This clone was found once. The chain is built from TRBV24-1 and TRBJ1-1; 7 bases agree with TRBD1. The V segment lost 4 bases and the J segment 5 bases; nucleotides outside the gene matches: 9. The CDR3 contains 15 residues. Germline V CDR1 and CDR2: KGHDR, SFDVKD. Here the CDR3 reads CATSDQHQGGTEAFF. The CDR3 DNA reads TGTGCCACCAGTGACCAACATCAGGGGGGGACTGAAGCTTTCTTT.

In nucleotides, the CDR3 is TGTGCCAGCAGCCAAGCACGTGGCCGGGCCGGACAGGGGAATGAAAAACTGTTTTTT. As protein: CASSQARGRAGQGNEKLFF. The rearrangement joins TRBV3-1 (or the pseudogene TRBV3-2) to TRBJ1-4; 9 nucleotides align to TRBD1. The CDR3 is made up of 19 amino acids. The J segment lost 5 bases and the V segment lost 1 base, leaving 14 bases of the junction unmatched. Germline lookup yields CDR1 LGHDT and CDR2 YNNKEL (reference sequence).

The V gene is TRBV28, the J gene TRBJ2-7, with 8 bases fitting TRBD2. The CDR3 is 14 residues long. J was trimmed by 4 bases and V by 6 bases; bases with no gene match: 8. The V gene's germline CDR1 is MDHEN and CDR2 SYDVKM. In DNA, the CDR3 is TGTGCCAGCAGATATGGACTAGCTACGTACGAGCAGTACTTC. It codes for CASRYGLATYEQYF.

V gene TRBV7-2 combines with J gene TRBJ1-1; no definite D call. Germline-derived CDR1 and CDR2 are SGHTA and FQGNSA. There are 14 residues in the CDR3. Trimming pared 2 bases from V and 0 bases from J, leaving 7 bases between. The CDR3 sequence: CASSLPGMNTEAFF. The CDR3 bases are TGTGCCAGCAGCTTACCCGGGATGAACACTGAAGCTTTCTTT.

This clone showed up just a few times. The chain joins TRBV3-1 (or the pseudogene TRBV3-2) to TRBJ1-4; perhaps TRBD1 as D (5 bases). The CDR3 loop spans 15 amino acids. CDR1 is LGHDT, CDR2 YNNKEL, per germline (reference sequence). Trimming took 1 base from V and 8 from J, leaving 14 bases between them. DNA for the CDR3: TGTGCCAGCAGCCAAGCGTGGGGGGAGCTAGAAAAACTGTTTTTT. This codes for CASSQAWGELEKLFF.

The rearrangement links TRBV6-5 to TRBJ2-7; 9 nucleotides agree with TRBD1. Germline CDR1 MNHEY, CDR2 SVGAGI. V lost 0 bases, J lost 4 bases, and 7 bases stayed unmatched. The CDR3 has 16 residues. CDR3 loop: CASSYSVQGALYEQYF. CDR3 in DNA: TGTGCCAGCAGTTACTCGGTACAGGGGGCGTTGTACGAGCAGTACTTC.

The chain carries TRBV19 and TRBJ2-1, with 9 bases aligning to TRBD2. Germline CDR1 is LNHDA and CDR2 is SQIVND (reference sequence). Losses at the gene ends were 3 bases for V and 0 bases for J; bases not matched to a gene: 0. The CDR3 consists of 15 residues. CDR3 sequence reads: CASSISGSSYNEQFF. The CDR3 DNA reads as TGTGCCAGTAGTATTAGCGGGAGCTCCTACAATGAGCAGTTCTTC. The full variable domain, in which reference TRBV19 and TRBJ2-1 provide the parts outside the CDR3, is DGGITQSPKYLFRKEGQNVTLSCEQNLNHDAMYWYRQDPGQGLRLIYYSQIVNDFQKGDIAEGYSVSREKKESFPLTVTSAQKNPTAFYLCASSISGSSYNEQFFGPGTRLTVL.

The gene calls are TRBV29-1 and TRBJ2-7, with 8 bases matching TRBD2. V trimming: 6 bases; J trimming: 3 bases; junction bases outside the gene matches: 7. In germline, CDR1 is SQVTM, CDR2 ANQGSEA. The CDR3 runs 13 residues. DNA of the CDR3: TGCAGCGTCCTACGGGAGGGGGGCTACGAGCAGTACTTC. Amino acids: CSVLREGGYEQYF.

In this sample, this clone turned up a few times. The chain links TRBV27 to TRBJ1-6; D uncertain. V shed 2 bases and J shed 3 bases, with 8 bases lying between them. Per germline, CDR1 MNHEY and CDR2 SMNVEV (reference sequence). The CDR3 spans 15 residues. The CDR3 DNA follows: TGTGCCAGCAGTTTAGGTTACAGCTATAATTCACCCCTCCACTTT. As protein: CASSLGYSYNSPLHF.